A selection of T cell receptor beta chains follows, all from one sample in a study of CD8 T cells in Susac syndrome. TCRdb reanalysed the immunoSEQ multiplex PCR reads using MiXCR and keeps one entry per CDR3 protein. The sample holds 300,000 or so distinct CDR3 sequences, 92% seen once. Sequencing used CD4+ T cells from PBMCs. These receptors all stem from a human donor with multiple sclerosis. CDR3s include the opening cysteine and the closing phenylalanine or tryptophan. Each record gives: clone size, J gene, D gene, V gene, CDR3 protein, CDR3 DNA. A D gene is named only where the DNA matches it firmly. A clone size is listed for some rows: how often the clone was seen (once, few, many), or a class if it is expanded.

NA TRBJ2-3 NA TRBV2 CASGGVGTDTQYF TGTGCCAGCGGGGGTGTTGGCACAGATACGCAGTATTTT
NA TRBJ2-4 NA TRBV6-2/TRBV6-3 CASRPNRELAKNIQYF TGTGCCAGCAGACCGAACAGAGAACTAGCCAAAAACATTCAGTACTTC
NA TRBJ2-3 NA TRBV20-1 CSARDAGRDFQGYTQYF TGCAGTGCTAGAGACGCGGGACGGGACTTCCAGGGGTATACGCAGTATTTT
NA TRBJ1-4 TRBD1 TRBV19 CASSAPTGANEKLFF TGTGCCAGTAGTGCACCGACAGGGGCTAATGAAAAACTGTTTTTT
NA TRBJ2-7 TRBD2 TRBV6-5 CASSYSGAGEIYEQYF TGTGCCAGCAGTTACTCTGGGGCGGGAGAGATCTACGAGCAGTACTTC
NA TRBJ2-1 NA TRBV12-3/TRBV12-4 CASSLVYNEQFF TGTGCCAGCAGTTTAGTCTACAATGAGCAGTTCTTC
NA TRBJ1-3 NA TRBV5-1 CASSLQGLGGNTIYF TGCGCCAGCAGCTTGCAGGGTCTGGGCGGAAACACCATATATTTT
NA TRBJ2-3 NA TRBV28 CASTPRGGPEDTQYF TGTGCCAGCACCCCGCGCGGGGGCCCGGAAGATACGCAGTATTTT
NA TRBJ1-4 NA TRBV5-1 CASSLDGNNEKLFF TGCGCCAGCAGCTTGGACGGGAACAATGAAAAACTGTTTTTT
NA TRBJ2-3 TRBD2 TRBV3-1 CASPSRDYLTDTQYF TGTGCCAGCCCCAGTAGGGACTACCTCACAGATACGCAGTATTTT
NA TRBJ2-5 NA TRBV3-1 CASSPRQAIQETQYF TGTGCCAGCAGCCCCCGACAGGCTATCCAAGAGACCCAGTACTTC
NA TRBJ2-3 NA TRBV7-9 CASSAGTTPGPDTQYF TGTGCCAGCAGCGCCGGGACAACCCCTGGACCAGATACGCAGTATTTT
NA TRBJ2-1 TRBD2 TRBV19 CATRLTSGGKNEQFF TGTGCCACCCGACTGACTAGCGGGGGTAAGAATGAGCAGTTCTTC
NA TRBJ2-3 NA TRBV7-2 CASTTGPGAVDTQYF TGTGCCAGCACGACGGGCCCAGGGGCGGTAGATACGCAGTATTTT
NA TRBJ2-7 NA TRBV25-1 CASSDPGRSSYEQYF TGTGCCAGCAGTGACCCGGGACGAAGCTCCTACGAGCAGTACTTC
few TRBJ2-1 TRBD2 TRBV28 CASSLAGGSNEQFF TGTGCCAGCAGTCTAGCGGGGGGGTCCAATGAGCAGTTCTTC
once TRBJ1-5 TRBD1 TRBV18 CASSPSDRDQPQHF TGTGCCAGCTCACCCTCGGACAGGGACCAGCCCCAGCATTTT
NA TRBJ2-1 NA TRBV7-3 CASSLRQAPYNEQFF TGTGCCAGCAGCCTCCGACAGGCCCCCTACAATGAGCAGTTCTTC
few TRBJ1-2 TRBD1 TRBV5-8 CASRIRGQTFGYTF TGTGCCAGCAGAATACGGGGACAGACTTTTGGCTACACCTTC
NA TRBJ2-1 TRBD2 TRBV7-8 CASSFGTSVYNEQFF TGTGCCAGCAGCTTCGGGACTAGCGTATACAATGAGCAGTTCTTC
NA TRBJ2-3 TRBD2 TRBV10-3 CAMKAGGKTDTQYF TGTGCCATGAAGGCGGGGGGGAAGACAGATACGCAGTATTTT
NA TRBJ2-3 NA TRBV7-9 CASSAPVGGDTQYF TGTGCCAGCAGCGCCCCGGTCGGGGGTGATACGCAGTATTTT
NA TRBJ2-3 TRBD2 TRBV9 CASSVGAGDHTDTQYF TGTGCCAGCAGCGTTGGAGCGGGAGATCACACAGATACGCAGTATTTT
NA TRBJ2-3 NA TRBV19 CASSSIGRSTDTQYF TGTGCCAGTAGTTCCATCGGTCGTAGCACAGATACGCAGTATTTT
NA TRBJ2-7 NA TRBV30 CACLRGTQDYEQYF TGTGCCTGTTTGAGGGGGACGCAAGACTACGAGCAGTACTTC
NA TRBJ2-1 TRBD2 TRBV5-6 CASSSSGRGDYNEQFF TGTGCCAGCAGCTCTAGCGGGAGAGGTGACTACAATGAGCAGTTCTTC
once TRBJ2-1 NA TRBV18 CASSPRQGEGNEQFF TGTGCCAGCTCACCACGGCAGGGTGAGGGTAATGAGCAGTTCTTC
once TRBJ1-4 NA TRBV20-1 CSARDFRASDGKLFF TGCAGTGCTAGAGATTTCAGGGCTTCCGATGGAAAACTGTTTTTT
NA TRBJ2-1 NA TRBV3-1 CASSQAGRNEQFF TGTGCCAGCAGCCAGGCTGGGCGCAATGAGCAGTTCTTC